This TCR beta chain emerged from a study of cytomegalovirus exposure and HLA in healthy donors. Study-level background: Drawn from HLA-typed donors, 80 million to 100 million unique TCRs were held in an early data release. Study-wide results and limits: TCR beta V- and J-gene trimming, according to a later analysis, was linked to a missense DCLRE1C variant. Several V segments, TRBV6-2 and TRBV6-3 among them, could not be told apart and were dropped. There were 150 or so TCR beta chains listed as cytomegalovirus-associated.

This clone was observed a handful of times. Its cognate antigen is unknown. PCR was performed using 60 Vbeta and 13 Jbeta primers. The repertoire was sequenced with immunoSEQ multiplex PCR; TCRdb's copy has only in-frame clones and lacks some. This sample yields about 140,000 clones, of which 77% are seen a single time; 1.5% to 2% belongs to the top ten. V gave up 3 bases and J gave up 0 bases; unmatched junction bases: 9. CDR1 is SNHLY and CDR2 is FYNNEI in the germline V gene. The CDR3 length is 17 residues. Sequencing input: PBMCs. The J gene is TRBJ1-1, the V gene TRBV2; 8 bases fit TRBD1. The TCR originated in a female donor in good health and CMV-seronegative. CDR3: CASSDARTGSMNTEAFF. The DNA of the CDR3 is TGTGCCAGCAGTGACGCGAGGACAGGGAGTATGAACACTGAAGCTTTCTTT. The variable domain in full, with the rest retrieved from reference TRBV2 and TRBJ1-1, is EPEVTQTPSHQVTQMGQEVILRCVPISNHLYFYWYRQILGQKVEFLVSFYNNEISEKSEIFDDQFSVERPDGSNFTLKIRSTKLEDSAMYFCASSDARTGSMNTEAFFGQGTRLTVV.